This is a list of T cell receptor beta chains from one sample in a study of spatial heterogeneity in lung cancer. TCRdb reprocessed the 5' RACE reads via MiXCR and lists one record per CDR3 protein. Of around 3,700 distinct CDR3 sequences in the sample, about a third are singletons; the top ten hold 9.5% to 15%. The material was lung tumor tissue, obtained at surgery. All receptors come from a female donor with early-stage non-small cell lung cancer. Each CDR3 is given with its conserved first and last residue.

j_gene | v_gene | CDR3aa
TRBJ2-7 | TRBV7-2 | CASSLAGTSGSPYEQYF
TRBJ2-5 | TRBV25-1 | CASSASPGQGQETQYF
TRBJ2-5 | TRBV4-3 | CASSQAAGYQETQYF
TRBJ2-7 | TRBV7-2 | CASSFGRGPYEQYF
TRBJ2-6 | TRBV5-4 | CASSWGIAGAFSGANVLTF
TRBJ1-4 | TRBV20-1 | CSARDLQGGGLNEKLFF
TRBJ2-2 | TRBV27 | CASSLDVVTGELFF
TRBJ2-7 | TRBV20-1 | CSAGDYLAGASYEQYF
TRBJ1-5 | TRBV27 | CASSLRATGWSNQPQHF
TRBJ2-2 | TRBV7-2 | CASSLWGRNTGELFF
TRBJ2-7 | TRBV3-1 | CASRPRLGLAVKQYF
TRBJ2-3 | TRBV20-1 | CSARDLQAVRTDTQYF
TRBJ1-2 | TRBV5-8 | CASSGDSRYGYTF
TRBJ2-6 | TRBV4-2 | CASSQEIASGANVLTF
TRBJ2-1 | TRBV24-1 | CATSGGGSYNEQFF
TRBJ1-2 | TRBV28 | CASSLPESYGYTF
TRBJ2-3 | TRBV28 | CASSSGGADGDTQYF
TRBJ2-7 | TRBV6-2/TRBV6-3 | CASSYGQGTHHSYEQYF
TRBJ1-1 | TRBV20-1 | CSARDRTVGTEAFF
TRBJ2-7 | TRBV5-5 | CASSQTQGTRQYF
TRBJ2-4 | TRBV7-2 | CASSFDRVKNIQYF
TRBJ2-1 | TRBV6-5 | CASSYDVTALGNEQFF
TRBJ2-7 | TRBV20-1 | CSATETYEQYF
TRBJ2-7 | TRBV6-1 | CASSEGQYEQYF